This T cell receptor (beta chain) was captured in a study of Tregs in tolerant kidney transplant recipients (dated by TCRdb to between 2017 and 2020). With regard to the full study: The transplants used related donors along with nonmyeloablative bone marrow transplantation, and in the human trials mixed chimerism was transient. TCRbeta sequencing was used in the study to identify donor-specific regulatory T cells before combined kidney and bone marrow transplantation, and the identified cells were then tracked after transplant.

Worth noting for this clone: Its antigen target is currently unknown. No quality values exist for individual bases; no much larger clone is one base distant.

From its cysteine to its phenylalanine, the CDR3 spans 15 amino acids. The DNA shown is the 45-base CDR3, in frame from base 1. CDR1 and CDR2, looked up from the germline V gene, are SGHTA and FQGNSA. Here V drops 5 bases and J drops 4 bases, and the junction holds 8 bases not matched to any gene. For TCRbeta CDR3 sequencing, genomic DNA from the sorted cells was extracted using the QIAGEN DNeasy Blood and Tissue Kit. High-throughput TCRbeta CDR3 sequencing, which included PCR amplification with bias correction and internal controls, was done commercially through immunoSEQ. The original pipeline was this. A unique productive TCRbeta sequence was defined by the CDR3 nucleotide sequence when primers matched, and otherwise by the CDR3 amino acid sequence together with the Vbeta and Jbeta genes. To correct for sorting error, sequences found in more than one sorted population at a frequency ratio of 2:1 or less were discarded, and the remaining shared sequences were assigned to the population with the higher frequency. A sequence counted as donor-reactive if, in CFSE-low cells, the sequence had a frequency of at least 0.01% and was expanded at least 5-fold compared with unstimulated cells. Repertoire divergence was quantified by Jensen-Shannon divergence using the top 100 TCRbeta sequences ranked by frequency. For samples with multiple sequencing runs, sorting error was corrected separately for each run before the runs were pooled. Sourced from immuneACCESS, this table was stored by TCRdb with only in-frame sequences that have V and J called. A share of the clones is absent; for the studies checked, an unresolved V gene accounts for under half, and the remainder has no known explanation. Clonal size and the V and J genes are those of that table, whereas D and trimming came from the DNA. This sample lists 60,000 to 75,000 clones; approximately 85% were detected once. The top ten clones comprise 2.1% of the sample.

What the work shows at the level of the full study, not this receptor alone: For some patients the PCR primers changed over time, which made it impossible to compare the samples from those patients at the nucleotide level. The most biologically relevant and donor-specific TCRbeta repertoire appeared to be identified by expanding Tregs with activated donor B cells. Although technical replication error seemed to be minimal, the question of biological reproducibility was not addressed directly. In tolerant patients, the expansion of donor-specific Tregs was greater than global Treg expansion, suggesting that the expansion was antigen-driven rather than nonspecific. The study was limited by small patient numbers, and the findings need validation in larger populations and under other immunosuppression protocols.

The sample's time point label, decoded: blood sample drawn before combined kidney and bone marrow transplant. Unstimulated Tregs (CD4+CD25+CD127-), CD4+ non-Tregs (CD4+CD25-), CD4 and CD8 cells were FACS-sorted from thawed PBMCs. Before Treg sorting, thawed PBMCs were rested overnight at 37°C with around 210 IU/ml IL-2. The patients were a handful of recipients of combined kidney and bone marrow transplants from the ITN036ST trial, and samples were available only for these trial subjects. Healthy control blood was processed by Ficoll density gradient to PBMCs and cryopreserved; patient PBMCs were collected before and after transplant.

The sample in question was Tregs from blood, obtained before the transplant. The rearrangement combines TRBV7-2 with TRBJ1-2; a stretch of 9 junction bases matches TRBD1. This clonotype was obtained from a human donor who received a combined kidney and bone marrow transplant. The CDR3 reads as follows: CASSQLTGGTYGYTF. The DNA reads TGTGCCAGCAGCCAGTTGACAGGGGGGACCTATGGCTACACCTTC.